Below are 27 T cell receptor beta chains sequenced from a single sample in a study of CD8+ T cells in alopecia areata. Treatment given: oral pan-JAK inhibitor, 5-10 mg twice daily. After isolation, RNA underwent reverse transcription to generate cDNA as the sequencing template. Profiling relied on immunoSEQ multiplex PCR, and the TCRdb table lists in-frame clones only, not all of them. The sample contains around 150,000 clones, about four fifths of which appear only once. Sequencing used CD8+ T cells sorted from blood, obtained at week 4, from a patient treated with tofacitinib. These receptors were taken from a human donor with alopecia areata.

The rearrangement joins TRBV13 to TRBJ2-3; D is unresolved. This CDR3 contains 14 residues. CDR1 and CDR2 from the germline V gene are PRHDT and FYEKMQ (reference sequence). The V end was cut by 1 base, the J end by 6 bases, with 11 bases between. The CDR3 region has the DNA TGTGCCAGCAGCTTAGTGTCCCGAGTTGATACGCAGTATTTT. This gives the protein CASSLVSRVDTQYF.

The J gene is TRBJ2-1, the V gene TRBV5-6; TRBD2 might be the D (6 bases). Trimming cost V 4 bases and J 11 bases, with 19 bases left between them. The CDR3 spans 14 residues. Looked up from germline, CDR1 is SGHDT and CDR2 is YYEEEE. Written as DNA, the CDR3 is TGTGCCAGCAGCCGGAGGGCTCCCACCATGCAGCAGTTCTTC. It is translated as CASSRRAPTMQQFF.

This chain connects TRBV9 to TRBJ1-1; no reliable D call. The CDR3 totals 13 residues. CDR1 is SGDLS, CDR2 YYNGEE, per germline. The V end lost 0 bases, the J end lost 3 bases, and 6 bases lay between the germline ends. As DNA, the CDR3 is TGTGCCAGCAGCGTAGAGGTGGACACTGAAGCTTTCTTT. It specifies CASSVEVDTEAFF.

For the CDR3, the DNA is TGTGCCAGCAGCTTTAAGCCCATGGGGGGCACAGATACGCAGTATTTT. This encodes CASSFKPMGGTDTQYF. The chain employs TRBV5-4 and TRBJ2-3; possibly TRBD1 or TRBD2 for D (5 bases each). The V end lost 2 bases, the J end lost 1 base, and 14 bases lay between the germline ends. The CDR3 has 16 residues. From germline, CDR1 is SGHNT and CDR2 YYREEE (reference sequence).

The rearrangement uses TRBV7-6 and TRBJ2-1, with a tentative D call TRBD1 (6 bases). The V end lost 5 bases, the J end lost 0 bases, and 11 bases lay between the germline ends. CDR1 SGHVS and CDR2 FNYEAQ come from the germline V gene. The CDR3 is 15 amino acids. The CDR3 DNA reads TGTGCCAGCAGCCCGGGACAAAACTCCTACAATGAGCAGTTCTTC. It translates to CASSPGQNSYNEQFF.

The J gene is TRBJ2-7, the V gene TRBV6-1; the match to TRBD2 covers 7 bases. The CDR3 spans 14 residues. CDR1 and CDR2 (germline): MNHNS, SASEGT. Losses at the gene ends were 8 bases for V and 0 bases for J; bases not matched to a gene: 7. The CDR3 loop reads CASCPRGYSYEQYF. The CDR3 DNA reads as TGTGCCAGCTGTCCGCGGGGGTACTCCTACGAGCAGTACTTC.

The V gene is TRBV7-9, the J gene TRBJ2-5; TRBD2 might be the D (5 bases). This CDR3 is built from 14 residues. Germline V gene sequence: CDR1 SEHNR, CDR2 FQNEAQ (reference sequence). V shed 4 bases and J shed 4 bases, with 13 bases lying between them. CDR3 loop: CASSSPRTPETQYF. CDR3 nucleotides: TGTGCCAGCAGCTCCCCTAGGACTCCAGAGACCCAGTACTTC.

The rearrangement joins TRBV6-1 to TRBJ1-1; possibly TRBD1 for D (6 bases). Germline V gene lookup returns CDR1 MNHNS and CDR2 SASEGT. The germline V and J ends were trimmed by 3 bases and 6 bases, with 14 bases remaining between them. This CDR3 region has 14 residues. The CDR3 region is CASSDSNRDAEAFF. As DNA, the CDR3 is TGTGCCAGCAGTGATTCTAACAGGGACGCTGAAGCTTTCTTT.

The chain joins TRBV5-6 to TRBJ1-4; the match to TRBD1 covers 8 bases. The length of the CDR3 is 13 residues. J lost 9 bases, V lost 2 bases, and 3 bases had no gene match. Germline loops: CDR1 SGHDT, CDR2 YYEEEE. CDR3 in DNA: TGTGCCAGCAGCTTTGGGACAGGACAAAAACTGTTTTTT. The encoded protein is CASSFGTGQKLFF.

The rearrangement links TRBV29-1 to TRBJ2-1; D gene ambiguous. Germline CDR1 is SQVTM and CDR2 is ANQGSEA. The CDR3 totals 12 residues. Trimming took off 4 bases at V and 7 bases at J, with 11 bases between the two ends. The CDR3 nucleotides read TGCAGCGTTGCGGTACTGGGGAATGAGCAGTTCTTC. Its protein product is CSVAVLGNEQFF.

The V and J genes are TRBV9 and TRBJ2-3, with a weak D call TRBD1 (6 bases). V was clipped by 0 bases and J by 1 base, with 9 bases between them. There are 15 residues in the CDR3. Per the germline V gene, CDR1 is SGDLS and CDR2 is YYNGEE. In DNA, the CDR3 is TGTGCCAGCAGCGTAGAGGCAGGGGGCACAGATACGCAGTATTTT. It is translated as CASSVEAGGTDTQYF. Complete variable domain (other parts from reference TRBV9 and TRBJ2-3): DSGVTQTPKHLITATGQRVTLRCSPRSGDLSVYWYQQSLDQGLQFLIQYYNGEERAKGNILERFSAQQFPDLHSELNLSSLELGDSALYFCASSVEAGGTDTQYFGPGTRLTVL.

The chain carries TRBV7-2 and TRBJ2-3; 10 positions match TRBD2. The V segment lost 5 bases and the J segment 4 bases; nucleotides outside the gene matches: 12. The CDR3 consists of 17 residues. Germline V gene sequence: CDR1 SGHTA, CDR2 FQGNSA. The CDR3 sequence: CASSPGQLAGAADTQYF. CDR3 DNA: TGTGCCAGCAGCCCAGGGCAGCTAGCGGGGGCGGCAGATACGCAGTATTTT.

Only one count was recorded for this clone. The CDR3 nucleotides are TGCAGTGCTAGAGAGGGGCTCGAGCAGTACTTC. Translated: CSAREGLEQYF. The chain is built from TRBV20-1 and TRBJ2-7, with D perhaps matching TRBD1 (5 bases). The CDR3 has 11 residues. The germline V gene has CDR1 DFQATT and CDR2 SNEGSKA (reference sequence). V was clipped by 0 bases and J by 6 bases, with 6 bases between them.

The chain links TRBV6-6 to TRBJ1-1; D uncertain. V was clipped by 4 bases and J by 0 bases, with 12 bases between them. Germline V lookup: CDR1 MNHNY, CDR2 SVGAGI (reference sequence). CDR3 length: 15 residues. This CDR3 is CASSSWSSMNTEAFF. CDR3 bases: TGTGCCAGCAGTTCATGGAGCTCAATGAACACTGAAGCTTTCTTT.

This clone appeared a few times. The junction differs from germline at one of its ends, possibly a read error. This chain joins TRBV7-7 and TRBJ2-1, with 7 bases identical to TRBD1. CDR1 and CDR2 from the germline V gene are SSHAT and FNYEAQ (reference sequence). The CDR3 has 13 residues. The CDR3 DNA sequence: TGTGCTAGCAGCTCATCCCGGGACAGAGAGCAGTTCTTC. Protein sequence: CASSSSRDREQFF.

The chain recombines TRBV30 with TRBJ1-2, with D perhaps TRBD1 (6 bases). The CDR3 covers 15 residues. V shed 0 bases and J shed 6 bases, with 17 bases lying between them. Germline V gives CDR1 GTSNPN, CDR2 SVGIG (reference sequence). CDR3 sequence reads: CAWSVLGRGADGYTF. The CDR3 DNA is TGTGCCTGGAGTGTACTAGGCAGGGGAGCCGATGGCTACACCTTC.

The chain joins TRBV25-1 to TRBJ2-7, with D perhaps TRBD1 (7 bases). Germline CDR1 MGHDK, CDR2 SYGVNS. The V end was cut by 6 bases, the J end by 0 bases, with 12 bases between. The CDR3 runs to 14 residues. The DNA for the CDR3 is TGTGCCAGCAGGGGCGGGACAGCCTCCTACGAGCAGTACTTC. It translates to CASRGGTASYEQYF.

The V call is TRBV23-1, the J call TRBJ2-7; 8 bases line up with TRBD1. TRBV23-1 falls under the ORF class, with uncertain function. The CDR3 consists of 15 residues. Losses at the gene ends were 1 base for V and 9 bases for J; bases not matched to a gene: 11. The CDR3 coding sequence is TGCGCCAGCAGTCAATTCCGGGGACAGGCTCACCGGCAGTACTTC. Amino acid sequence: CASSQFRGQAHRQYF.

This clone appeared a few times. The V gene is TRBV21-1, the J gene TRBJ2-7; TRBD1 reflects the table's D call only, with no check against the DNA. TRBV21-1 is shown as a pseudogene. This CDR3 is built from 18 residues. CDR3 nucleotides: TGTGCCAGCACCCGAAGGGGCAGATATTATACTCCGCCTTACGAGCAGTACTTC. Translation: CASTRRGRYYTPPYEQYF.

This rearrangement joins TRBV9 to TRBJ2-5, with 10 bases identical to TRBD2. Germline lookup yields CDR1 SGDLS and CDR2 YYNGEE. The CDR3 covers 15 residues. V gave up 6 bases and J gave up 1 base; unmatched junction bases: 6. Here the CDR3 reads CASTVSGGPQETQYF. The CDR3 nucleotides read TGTGCCAGCACCGTTAGCGGGGGGCCCCAAGAGACCCAGTACTTC. Using reference TRBV9 and TRBJ2-5 for the parts outside the CDR3, the full variable domain is DSGVTQTPKHLITATGQRVTLRCSPRSGDLSVYWYQQSLDQGLQFLIQYYNGEERAKGNILERFSAQQFPDLHSELNLSSLELGDSALYFCASTVSGGPQETQYFGPGTRLLVL.

The DNA for the CDR3 is TGCGCCAGCAGCCAAGTACTGGTCGGGGAGCTGTTTTTT. Translation: CASSQVLVGELFF. The chain couples TRBV4-3 to TRBJ2-2; D is undetermined. The germline CDR1 and CDR2 sequences are LGHNA and YSLEER. V was shortened by 1 base and J by 7 bases, with 7 bases between the two germline ends. The CDR3 has 13 residues.

The chain has TRBV27 and TRBJ1-1, with 7 nucleotides matching TRBD1. Germline V CDR1 and CDR2: MNHEY, SMNVEV (reference sequence). The CDR3 is 16 residues long. V lost 5 bases and J lost 4; bases outside the gene matches: 13. CDR3 sequence reads: CASSPPRAGGSTEAFF. As DNA, the CDR3 is TGTGCCAGCAGTCCGCCCCGGGCAGGGGGAAGCACTGAAGCTTTCTTT.

The V gene is TRBV7-9, the J gene TRBJ2-7, with a tentative D call TRBD2 (6 bases). Trimming stripped 5 bases from V and 2 bases from J, with 25 bases between. There are 18 residues in the CDR3. Germline CDR1 SEHNR, CDR2 FQNEAQ (reference sequence). The CDR3, as DNA: TGTGCCAGCAGCACCACATCCGGGACTCACTTATCCCCCTACGAGCAGTACTTC. Encoded protein: CASSTTSGTHLSPYEQYF.

V is TRBV4-2 and J is TRBJ2-7, with 11 positions matching TRBD2. CDR1 LGHNA and CDR2 YNFKEQ come from the germline V gene. This CDR3 has 16 amino acids. The trim removed 4 bases at V and 0 bases at J, leaving 5 bases unmatched. The CDR3 nucleotides read TGTGCCAGCAGCCCCGAAGGGACTAGCGGCTCCTACGAGCAGTACTTC. Residues: CASSPEGTSGSYEQYF.

To note about this clone: Different DNA sequences within this sample yield the same CDR3. The DNA for the CDR3 is TGTGCCAGCAGCCAAGAGGGACAGGGGGCTTCCTACGAGCAGTACTTC. Its translation: CASSQEGQGASYEQYF. J is TRBJ2-7 and V is TRBV4-2; 12 nucleotides align to TRBD1. This CDR3 is 16 amino acids long. With 0 bases clipped from V and 1 base from J, the junction kept 1 base outside the gene matches. Germline CDR1 LGHNA, CDR2 YNFKEQ.

A single count supports this clone. The rearrangement joins TRBV5-6 to TRBJ2-3; 10 positions agree with TRBD2. The J segment lost 3 bases and the V segment lost 4 bases, leaving 8 bases of the junction unmatched. This CDR3 contains 16 residues. Germline CDR1 SGHDT, CDR2 YYEEEE. CDR3 DNA sequence: TGTGCCAGCAGCGCAACCGGGACTAGCGCGACAGATACGCAGTATTTT. Residues: CASSATGTSATDTQYF.

The gene calls are TRBV29-1 and TRBJ2-5, with TRBD1 matching over 8 bases. Germline V lookup: CDR1 SQVTM, CDR2 ANQGSEA. Trimming cost V 2 bases and J 4 bases; bases outside gene matches: 9. This CDR3 spans 15 amino acids. The chain's CDR3 is CSVELGQGAGETQYF. In DNA, the CDR3 is TGCAGCGTTGAATTAGGGCAGGGGGCAGGAGAGACCCAGTACTTC.